These 32 T cell receptor beta chains were all obtained from the same sample, sequenced in a study of regulatory T cells in long-lasting Graves disease. Arm-PCR of CDR3 regions and iRepertoire HTBI primers were used to build TCR beta libraries. TCRdb passed the multiplex PCR reads through MiXCR, listing each CDR3 protein once. In the table there are approximately 440,000 distinct CDR3 sequences, 16% of which are singletons. Time point here: newly diagnosed GD, antithyroid drugs for less than 3 months. Making the TCR library involved RNA that had been extracted from PBMCs. This sample was also put to use in a study of T cells in Graves' hyperthyroidism and ophthalmopathy.

The sequencing used peripheral blood mononuclear cells (PBMCs), collected at new diagnosis, from a patient treated with antithyroid drugs. All receptors derive from a middle-aged man with Graves disease.

This clonotype was seen at least ten times. The rearrangement links TRBV30 to TRBJ1-1, with a tentative D call TRBD1 (5 bases). The CDR3 totals 14 residues. Germline assignment: CDR1 GTSNPN and CDR2 SVGIG (reference sequence). With 3 bases removed from V and 2 bases from J, the gap between germline ends came to 13 bases. The CDR3 sequence is CAWRPGTHNTEAFF. Here the CDR3 DNA reads TGTGCCTGGAGGCCCGGGACTCATAACACTGAAGCTTTCTTT.

The DNA for the CDR3 is TGCAGTGCTAGAGATCCCGCGGGACCGGGGGATACGCAGTATTTT. This encodes CSARDPAGPGDTQYF. The chain combines TRBV20-1 with TRBJ2-3, with a possible D match to TRBD2 (6 bases). V lost 0 bases, J lost 6 bases, and 16 bases lay in between. Germline CDR1 is DFQATT and CDR2 is SNEGSKA (reference sequence). The length of the CDR3 is 15 residues.

In its sample, this clonotype was seen many times. The chain employs TRBV11-2 and TRBJ2-7, with a tentative D call TRBD1 (5 bases). V lost 4 bases to trimming and J lost 4 bases, with 14 bases between them. CDR3 size: 14 residues. Germline V gene data show CDR1 as SGHAT and CDR2 as FQNNGV. DNA for the CDR3: TGTGCCAGCAGCTCGACTCGGACACTTTACGAGCAGTACTTC. Translation: CASSSTRTLYEQYF.

This clonotype was recorded at least ten times. The chain links TRBV27 to TRBJ2-5, with D hard to call. Trimming took off 2 bases at V and 2 bases at J, with 6 bases between the two ends. This CDR3 is 13 amino acids long. The germline CDR1 and CDR2 sequences are MNHEY and SMNVEV (reference sequence). The CDR3 DNA reads as TGTGCCAGCAGTTTACGCCAGCAAGAGACCCAGTACTTC. This translates into CASSLRQQETQYF.

This clonotype was seen a few times. V usage is TRBV29-1 and J usage is TRBJ2-7; TRBD2 matches 11 bases. CDR3 length: 15 amino acids. V lost 6 bases, J lost 2 bases, and 9 bases stayed unmatched. The V gene's germline CDR1 is SQVTM and CDR2 ANQGSEA. In DNA form, the CDR3 reads TGCAGCGTGACCGCGGGACTAGCGGATACCTACGAGCAGTACTTC. Translated: CSVTAGLADTYEQYF.

This clonotype was recorded only once. A much larger clone lies a single base off, so this may be a read error. J is TRBJ2-7 and V is TRBV9; 8 bases are a match to TRBD2. Germline values: CDR1 SGDLS, CDR2 YYNGEE. The CDR3 is 14 amino acids. The CDR3: CAGSHSGTRVEQYF. The CDR3 DNA reads TGTGCCGGCAGCCACTCAGGGACTAGGGTAGAGCAGTACTTC.

This clonotype was observed at least ten times. CDR3 coding DNA: TGTGCCAGCAGTTTATATAGGACTAGCGGGAGGAATGAGCAGTTCTTC. Translating it yields CASSLYRTSGRNEQFF. The chain links TRBV28 to TRBJ2-1; 14 positions match TRBD2. V was pared by 1 base and J by 7 bases, with 3 bases of the junction left unmatched. The CDR3 length is 16 residues. CDR1 is MDHEN, CDR2 SYDVKM, per germline.

This clonotype was found many times. The V call is TRBV30, the J call TRBJ1-5; TRBD1 matches 9 bases. Germline V gene data show CDR1 as GTSNPN and CDR2 as SVGIG (reference sequence). The CDR3 loop spans 19 amino acids. V lost 3 bases and J lost 3; bases outside the gene matches: 18. The CDR3 is CAWRAKQGAEVLANQPQHF. CDR3 DNA: TGTGCCTGGAGAGCTAAACAGGGGGCTGAGGTTCTCGCCAATCAGCCCCAGCATTTT.

V and J are TRBV5-4 and TRBJ2-4; D could derive from TRBD1 or TRBD2 (5 bases each). The germline V gene encodes CDR1 SGHNT and CDR2 YYREEE (reference sequence). The CDR3 is 15 residues long. The V and J ends lost 5 bases and 7 bases respectively, with 19 bases between them. DNA of the CDR3: TGTGCCAGCAGGACCGGGAAGGGACGGGACAACATTCAGTACTTC. Translation: CASRTGKGRDNIQYF.

The genes are TRBV6-2 or TRBV6-3 and TRBJ2-1, with 12 bases identical to TRBD1. The CDR3 contains 15 residues. The germline CDR1 and CDR2 sequences are MNHEY and SVGEGT. The V gene end was trimmed by 2 bases and the J gene end by 8 bases; junction bases not matched to a gene: 4. The CDR3 protein is CASSYRDRGHDEQFF. In DNA form, the CDR3 reads TGTGCCAGCAGTTACCGGGACAGGGGGCATGATGAGCAGTTCTTC.

The chain recombines TRBV6-1 with TRBJ1-5; D might be TRBD1 (5 bases). Germline CDR1 reads MNHNS; CDR2 reads SASEGT. The CDR3 totals 15 residues. Trimming removed 6 bases from V and 2 bases from J, with 14 bases in between. CDR3 amino acids: CASRPLGTGNQPQHF. The CDR3 DNA is TGTGCCAGCAGACCACTTGGGACGGGCAATCAGCCCCAGCATTTT.

This clonotype was observed a few times. The rearrangement links TRBV24-1 to TRBJ2-2; D might be TRBD2 (5 bases). CDR1 KGHDR and CDR2 SFDVKD come from the germline V gene. V was clipped by 2 bases and J by 1 base, with 10 bases between them. The CDR3 length is 16 residues. The CDR3 nucleotides are TGTGCCACCAGTGATTATGAGCGGAGGAACACCGGGGAGCTGTTTTTT. Translated, it gives CATSDYERRNTGELFF.

This clonotype has a count of ten or more. The rearrangement joins TRBV28 to TRBJ2-7; 8 bases are shared with TRBD1. The CDR3 totals 15 residues. With V trimmed by 2 bases and J by 5 bases, 8 bases remained unmatched. The V gene's germline CDR1 is MDHEN and CDR2 SYDVKM. The CDR3 reads CASSLGGQGRHEQYF. The CDR3 DNA sequence: TGTGCCAGCAGTTTAGGAGGACAGGGTCGGCACGAGCAGTACTTC.

This clonotype was seen a few times. This rearrangement joins TRBV3-1 to TRBJ2-1; 10 bases match TRBD1. Germline CDR1 reads LGHDT; CDR2 reads YNNKEL (reference sequence). The CDR3 runs to 15 residues. The ends lost 0 bases at V and 7 bases at J; junction bases unmatched: 3. Here the CDR3 reads CASSQEGTGVNEQFF. The CDR3 DNA follows: TGTGCCAGCAGCCAAGAGGGGACAGGGGTAAATGAGCAGTTCTTC.

This clonotype was found once. Just one base apart from a much larger clone, this may be a read error. The rearrangement joins TRBV6-2 or TRBV6-3 to TRBJ1-1; D ambiguous. Trimming shortened V by 5 bases and J by 0 bases, and 10 bases separated the two germline ends. The CDR3 spans 14 residues. Germline CDR1 MNHEY, CDR2 SVGEGT. CDR3 protein: CASSERAMNTEAFF. The DNA of the CDR3 is TGTGCCAGCAGTGAAAGGGCCATGAACACTGAAGCTTTCTTT.

This clonotype was counted at least ten times. V and J are TRBV27 and TRBJ2-3; 8 bases align to TRBD1. Germline V lookup: CDR1 MNHEY, CDR2 SMNVEV (reference sequence). J gave up 1 base and V 4 bases, and 4 bases lay outside the gene matches. This CDR3 contains 15 residues. CDR3 sequence reads: CASSSGGARTDTQYF. In DNA form, the CDR3 reads TGTGCCAGCAGTTCAGGGGGCGCACGCACAGATACGCAGTATTTT.

This clonotype showed up many times. V and J are TRBV10-2 and TRBJ2-7; D is unclear. The germline gives CDR1 WSHSY, CDR2 SAAADI. Trimming left V 1 base short and J 0 bases short, with 4 bases between. This CDR3 is built from 13 residues. CDR3 sequence: CASSELASYEQYF. CDR3 DNA: TGCGCCAGCAGTGAGTTAGCCTCCTACGAGCAGTACTTC.

This sequence joins TRBV10-3 and TRBJ1-5; tentatively, D is TRBD1 (6 bases). Trimming removed 10 bases at V and 2 bases at J, with 15 bases between. Germline-derived CDR1 and CDR2 are ENHRY and SYGVKD. The CDR3 has 14 residues. The CDR3 reads CASKQGSGNQPQHF. CDR3 sequence (DNA): TGTGCCAGCAAACAGGGAAGTGGCAATCAGCCCCAGCATTTT.

This clonotype was detected ten times or more. V usage is TRBV20-1 and J usage is TRBJ1-2; 9 bases fit TRBD1. The CDR3 extends over 15 amino acids. J lost 4 bases, V lost 1 base, and 7 bases had no gene match. In germline, CDR1 is DFQATT, CDR2 SNEGSKA (reference sequence). The DNA of the CDR3 is TGCAGTGCTAGAGGACAGGGGGGGCCGGTCTATGGCTACACCTTC. This translates into CSARGQGGPVYGYTF.

This clonotype was counted many times. V and J are TRBV12-3 or TRBV12-4 and TRBJ2-7; TRBD1 matches at 9 bases. V trimming: 6 bases; J trimming: 6 bases; junction bases outside the gene matches: 3. CDR3 size: 12 residues. This CDR3 reads CASSRDRVEQYF. The DNA for the CDR3 is TGTGCCAGCAGCCGGGACAGGGTCGAGCAGTACTTC.

A note on this clonotype: The conserved final phenylalanine or tryptophan is absent from the CDR3, which likely points to a read error. This chain links TRBV28 with TRBJ1-2, with 8 bases that match TRBD1. Germline CDR1 reads MDHEN; CDR2 reads SYDVKM. The CDR3 is 12 amino acids. V was pared by 6 bases and J by 7 bases, with 4 bases of the junction left unmatched. The CDR3 DNA reads TGTGCCAGCAGGAGGACAGGGATTGGCTACACCCTC. Translation: CASRRTGIGYTL.

This clonotype was counted at least ten times. The chain carries TRBV11-2 and TRBJ2-7; 7 bases fit TRBD2. The CDR3 contains 13 residues. The trim removed 5 bases at V and 8 bases at J, leaving 9 bases unmatched. CDR1 SGHAT and CDR2 FQNNGV come from the germline V gene. This CDR3 is CASSPRSGRKQYF. CDR3 in DNA: TGTGCCAGCAGCCCCCGGTCCGGGAGGAAGCAGTACTTC.

This clonotype was counted at least ten times. This sequence joins TRBV12-3 or TRBV12-4 and TRBJ1-1; 7 bases agree with TRBD1. V lost 7 bases to trimming and J lost 4 bases; unmatched junction nucleotides: 9. The CDR3 sequence is 14 residues long. The CDR3 sequence is CASTPWTGVTEAFF. The CDR3 coding sequence is TGTGCCAGCACCCCTTGGACAGGTGTCACTGAAGCTTTCTTT.

This clonotype was counted ten times or more. V and J are TRBV28 and TRBJ1-5; D not resolved. The germline V gene has CDR1 MDHEN and CDR2 SYDVKM. The CDR3 has 14 residues. Trimming removed 7 bases at V and 1 base at J, with 11 bases between. The CDR3 DNA reads TGTGCCAGCATGGGTCAGATAAGCAATCAGCCCCAGCATTTT. Its translation: CASMGQISNQPQHF. The whole variable domain, remainder taken from reference TRBV28 and TRBJ1-5, is DVKVTQSSRYLVKRTGEKVFLECVQDMDHENMFWYRQDPGLGLRLIYFSYDVKMKEKGDIPEGYSVSREKKERFSLILESASTNQTSMYLCASMGQISNQPQHFGDGTRLSIL.

This clonotype was seen ten or more times. This chain joins TRBV27 and TRBJ2-7, with 10 nucleotides matching TRBD2. The germline gives CDR1 MNHEY, CDR2 SMNVEV (reference sequence). V lost 3 bases to trimming and J lost 7 bases; unmatched junction nucleotides: 15. CDR3 length: 17 amino acids. The CDR3 DNA reads TGTGCCAGCAGTTTCCTTAGCGGGAGGCGGGGTGTGGGGGAGCAGTACTTC. Its translation: CASSFLSGRRGVGEQYF.

This clonotype was observed a handful of times. The chain couples TRBV5-1 to TRBJ2-3; D possibly corresponds to TRBD1 (6 bases). Per germline, CDR1 SGHRS and CDR2 YFSETQ. Trimming removed 7 bases at V and 2 bases at J, with 14 bases between. The CDR3 loop spans 14 amino acids. CDR3 bases: TGCGCCAGCGCAGGGGAGCGGCCCACAGATACGCAGTATTTT. It codes for CASAGERPTDTQYF.

This clonotype has ten or more counts. The CDR3 region is CASSLGFRDQPQHF. CDR3 sequence (DNA): TGTGCCAGCAGCTTAGGTTTTCGGGATCAGCCCCAGCATTTT. The V gene is TRBV13, the J gene TRBJ1-5; D is unresolved. Per germline, CDR1 PRHDT and CDR2 FYEKMQ (reference sequence). CDR3 length: 14 residues. Trimming took off 0 bases at V and 5 bases at J, with 8 bases between the two ends.

This clonotype was seen more than once but under ten times. A read error is possible here, since a much larger clone lies one base away. The CDR3 DNA is TGTGCCTGGAGCAACAGCCGCTCTGGAAACACCATATATTTT. Its protein is CAWSNSRSGNTIYF. The chain links TRBV30 to TRBJ1-3; D remains unclear. This CDR3 contains 14 residues. The V end was cut by 3 bases, the J end by 0 bases, with 9 bases between. Germline CDR1 GTSNPN, CDR2 SVGIG (reference sequence). Full variable domain (rest looked up from reference TRBV30 and TRBJ1-3): SQTIHQWPATLVQPVGSPLSLECTVEGTSNPNLYWYRQAAGRGLQLLFYSVGIGQISSEVPQNLSASRPQDRQFILSSKKLLLSDSGFYLCAWSNSRSGNTIYFGEGSWLTVV.

About this clonotype: One end of the junction does not line up with germline, which may come from a read error. The V and J genes are TRBV7-2 and TRBJ2-2, with 7 positions matching TRBD2. This CDR3 has 17 amino acids. Per germline, CDR1 SGHTA and CDR2 FQGNSA. CDR3 bases: TGTGCCAGCAGCTTATACGCCAGCGGGAACTCCCCCGGGGAGCTGGTTTTT. Its protein product is CASSLYASGNSPGELVF.

This clonotype was detected only a few times. This chain joins TRBV5-1 and TRBJ2-5, with D possibly matching TRBD2 (6 bases). The length of the CDR3 is 15 residues. CDR1 and CDR2 from the germline V gene are SGHRS and YFSETQ. The V end was cut by 3 bases, the J end by 4 bases, with 16 bases between. The CDR3 region is CASSSGGRGAETQYF. CDR3 bases: TGCGCCAGCAGCTCAGGAGGGCGGGGAGCAGAGACCCAGTACTTC.

Many counts were recorded for this clonotype. The gene calls are TRBV20-1 and TRBJ2-4, with D uncertain. The V gene lost 0 bases and the J gene lost 10 bases, with 16 bases spanning the gap. Looked up from germline, CDR1 is DFQATT and CDR2 is SNEGSKA (reference sequence). The CDR3 totals 14 residues. CDR3 bases: TGCAGTGCTAGAGATGTTCTTCTCCCCCAGATTCAGTACTTC. Translation: CSARDVLLPQIQYF.

This clonotype was recorded many times. The chain carries TRBV5-1 and TRBJ2-2, with D maybe TRBD1 (5 bases). The germline gives CDR1 SGHRS, CDR2 YFSETQ. V lost 9 bases and J lost 1, with 7 bases in between. The CDR3 is 12 residues long. CDR3 sequence reads: CATGQNTGELFF. The CDR3 bases are TGCGCCACCGGACAGAACACCGGGGAGCTGTTTTTT.